The 13 T cell receptor beta chains presented below share a single source sample, sequenced in a study of blood T cell repertoires in COVID-19 (dated by TCRdb to between 2020 and 2021). The receptor library was made with the immunoSEQ multiplex PCR assay. TCRdb provides this immuneACCESS table in a form limited to in-frame rearrangements. Some clones are lacking; in checked studies, under half of them reflect an unresolved V gene, and why the rest are absent is not known. The sample table holds 150,000 to 200,000 clones, of which about 83% were seen once. The biggest ten clones account for over 10% of the sample. Sequences were obtained from peripheral blood. All receptors come from a man between 65 and 80 years old who had recovered from COVID-19.

The chain has TRBV2 and TRBJ2-1; weak D call: TRBD2 (5 bases). CDR1 and CDR2 from the germline V gene are SNHLY and FYNNEI. This CDR3 comprises 11 residues. V lost 7 bases and J lost 15, with 16 bases in between. This chain's CDR3 is CASMLGGRGFF. In DNA form, the CDR3 reads TGTGCCAGCATGCTCGGCGGCCGGGGGTTCTTC.

This clone was recorded only once. The chain uses TRBV6-5 and TRBJ1-5; TRBD1 might be the D (5 bases). CDR3 size: 13 residues. Deletions cut 6 bases from V and 3 bases from J, with 9 bases between. The V gene's germline CDR1 is MNHEY and CDR2 SVGAGI. The CDR3 sequence is CASRDTFNQPQHF. DNA for the CDR3: TGTGCCAGCAGGGACACCTTCAATCAGCCCCAGCATTTT.

This sequence joins TRBV6-1 and TRBJ1-2, with 12 bases matching TRBD1. CDR1 and CDR2 (germline): MNHNS, SASEGT. This CDR3 has 16 residues. J lost 6 bases, V lost 4 bases, and 9 bases had no gene match. CDR3 nucleotide sequence: TGTGCCAGCAGTGGCCCCCGGGACAGGGGGCTGAATGGCTACACCTTC. Amino acids: CASSGPRDRGLNGYTF.

This chain connects TRBV4-2 to TRBJ2-1; the match to TRBD1 covers 8 bases. The CDR3 covers 16 residues. Per germline, CDR1 LGHNA and CDR2 YNFKEQ. Trimming at V came to 2 bases and at J to 9 bases, leaving 12 bases not matched to a gene. The CDR3 nucleotides are TGTGCCAGCAGCCAACGCCGTGGACAGGGAGTGGGTGAGCAGTTCTTC. This encodes CASSQRRGQGVGEQFF.

The V and J genes are TRBV2 and TRBJ2-7; the match to TRBD1 covers 8 bases. Germline values: CDR1 SNHLY, CDR2 FYNNEI. V trimming: 1 base; J trimming: 5 bases; junction bases outside the gene matches: 7. This CDR3 spans 15 amino acids. The CDR3 DNA sequence: TGTGCCAGCAGTGAAGGGAACAGGGGGTTTGACGAGCAGTACTTC. It specifies CASSEGNRGFDEQYF.

This clone has more than one count but fewer than ten. The chain has TRBV27 and TRBJ2-5; the match to TRBD2 covers 8 bases. With 6 bases clipped from V and 2 bases from J, the junction kept 8 bases outside the gene matches. The germline V gene has CDR1 MNHEY and CDR2 SMNVEV (reference sequence). This CDR3 contains 15 residues. CDR3 in DNA: TGTGCCAGCAGCAAACTACTAGCGGAACAAGAGACCCAGTACTTC. Its protein product is CASSKLLAEQETQYF.

This clone was picked up many times. The chain uses TRBV19 and TRBJ1-5; 7 nucleotides match TRBD1. This CDR3 is built from 15 residues. The germline V gene has CDR1 LNHDA and CDR2 SQIVND (reference sequence). J gave up 5 bases and V 6 bases, and 10 bases lay outside the gene matches. As DNA, the CDR3 is TGTGCCAGTAGGATTACAGGGGTTCTTTATCAGCCCCAGCATTTT. Its protein product is CASRITGVLYQPQHF.

The rearrangement uses TRBV5-1 and TRBJ2-4; perhaps TRBD2 as D (5 bases). CDR1 is SGHRS and CDR2 is YFSETQ in the germline V gene. This CDR3 contains 16 residues. V dropped 4 bases and J dropped 1 base, with 15 bases sitting between them. The CDR3 coding sequence is TGCGCCAGCAGCGCCACAATGGAGGTCGCCAAAAACATTCAGTACTTC. Translation: CASSATMEVAKNIQYF.

The chain is built from TRBV18 and TRBJ1-3, with a tentative D call TRBD1 (6 bases). The germline V gene has CDR1 KGHSH and CDR2 LQKENI. Trimming stripped 0 bases from V and 4 bases from J, with 16 bases between. This CDR3 contains 17 residues. The CDR3, as DNA: TGTGCCAGCTCACCACCGAGTCAGGGGCACAACGGAAACACCATATATTTT. Translated: CASSPPSQGHNGNTIYF.

J is TRBJ2-7 and V is TRBV6-5; the D gene is possibly TRBD1 (6 bases). This CDR3 is 14 amino acids long. V dropped 5 bases and J dropped 1 base, with 12 bases sitting between them. Germline loops: CDR1 MNHEY, CDR2 SVGAGI. DNA for the CDR3: TGTGCCAGCAGTACCAGAACAGGGTCCTACGAGCAGTACTTC. It specifies CASSTRTGSYEQYF.

This clone was counted only a few times. V is TRBV19 and J is TRBJ2-6, with TRBD1 matching over 10 bases. With V trimmed by 4 bases and J by 2 bases, 14 bases remained unmatched. The V gene's germline CDR1 is LNHDA and CDR2 SQIVND (reference sequence). The CDR3 is made up of 20 amino acids. Written as DNA, the CDR3 is TGTGCCAGTAGTACCCCCCCCCGCGGACAGGGGGTTGCTGGGGCCAACGTCCTGACTTTC. It codes for CASSTPPRGQGVAGANVLTF.

The gene calls are TRBV27 and TRBJ2-7; 10 bases are shared with TRBD1. Per the germline V gene, CDR1 is MNHEY and CDR2 is SMNVEV (reference sequence). The CDR3 covers 13 residues. V trimming: 6 bases; J trimming: 3 bases; junction bases outside the gene matches: 2. CDR3 coding DNA: TGTGCCAGCAGAAGGACAGGGGGCTACGAGCAGTACTTC. Protein product: CASRRTGGYEQYF.

This clone was counted once. The V and J genes are TRBV5-6 and TRBJ2-6; 8 bases align to TRBD1. Trimming removed 3 bases from V and 1 base from J; junction bases left unmatched: 9. The germline V gene encodes CDR1 SGHDT and CDR2 YYEEEE. CDR3 length equals 18 residues. The DNA of the CDR3 is TGTGCCAGCAGCTACCGGGACAGGAGTTCTTCTGGGGCCAACGTCCTGACTTTC. Translation: CASSYRDRSSSGANVLTF.